Listed below are T cell receptor beta chains from one sample, sequenced in a study of blood T cell repertoires in COVID-19. Repertoires were generated with immunoSEQ multiplex PCR, while TCRdb's copy carries only in-frame clones and drops some. The repertoire holds just under 150,000 clones, with 84% as singletons. The sequenced sample consisted of peripheral blood. These receptors were collected from a human donor in a cohort sampled during active COVID-19. Both conserved end residues are trimmed from each CDR3.

j_call: TRBJ1-4; v_call: TRBV5-1; cdr3_length: 13; cdr3_aa: ASRMLAATNEKLF
j_call: TRBJ2-3; v_call: TRBV6-4; cdr3_length: 12; cdr3_aa: ASSVDSLSDTQY
j_call: TRBJ2-1; v_call: TRBV20-1; cdr3_length: 14; cdr3_aa: SASISKGGMGFEQF
j_call: TRBJ1-1; v_call: TRBV6-2/TRBV6-3; cdr3_length: 13; cdr3_aa: ASSSVEGGDTEAF
j_call: TRBJ1-3; v_call: TRBV30; cdr3_length: 13; cdr3_aa: AWSTRTGGENTIY
j_call: TRBJ1-5; v_call: TRBV12-3/TRBV12-4; cdr3_length: 11; cdr3_aa: ASSPGGLQPQH
j_call: TRBJ1-3; v_call: TRBV27; cdr3_length: 14; cdr3_aa: ASSLSATEAGNTIY
j_call: TRBJ2-7; v_call: TRBV5-1; cdr3_length: 11; cdr3_aa: ASSQGQGDEQY
j_call: TRBJ2-7; v_call: TRBV29-1; cdr3_length: 10; cdr3_aa: SALWESYEQY
j_call: TRBJ2-7; v_call: TRBV4-2; cdr3_length: 12; cdr3_aa: ASAGGTWGYEQY
j_call: TRBJ2-2; v_call: TRBV9; cdr3_length: 16; cdr3_aa: ASSAGLAGGPSTGELF
j_call: TRBJ2-5; v_call: TRBV19; cdr3_length: 11; cdr3_aa: ASSLQIQETQY
j_call: TRBJ1-3; v_call: TRBV6-5; cdr3_length: 9; cdr3_aa: ASSYSGTIY
j_call: TRBJ2-2; v_call: TRBV5-4; cdr3_length: 12; cdr3_aa: ASSLTVNTGELF
j_call: TRBJ1-4; v_call: TRBV7-9; cdr3_length: 9; cdr3_aa: ASSSGEKLF
j_call: TRBJ2-2; v_call: TRBV19; cdr3_length: 11; cdr3_aa: ASSPGGSGELF
j_call: TRBJ2-2; v_call: TRBV5-1; cdr3_length: 12; cdr3_aa: ASRHDRGRGELF
j_call: TRBJ1-1; v_call: TRBV6-5; cdr3_length: 14; cdr3_aa: ASSYRKEERNTEAF
j_call: TRBJ1-4; v_call: TRBV6-6; cdr3_length: 12; cdr3_aa: ATRVGGANEKLF
j_call: TRBJ2-2; v_call: TRBV6-5; cdr3_length: 14; cdr3_aa: ASSYSNAGWPGELF
j_call: TRBJ1-1; v_call: TRBV28; cdr3_length: 15; cdr3_aa: ASSFRRGRNRDTEAF
j_call: TRBJ1-3; v_call: TRBV5-6; cdr3_length: 12; cdr3_aa: ASSLNTGGNTIY
j_call: TRBJ2-1; v_call: TRBV5-4; cdr3_length: 11; cdr3_aa: ASSRLVRNEQF
j_call: TRBJ2-2; v_call: TRBV19; cdr3_length: 13; cdr3_aa: ASRTQGANTGELF
j_call: TRBJ2-7; v_call: TRBV4-2; cdr3_length: 13; cdr3_aa: ASSQIWDSSYEQY
j_call: TRBJ1-1; v_call: TRBV6-5; cdr3_length: 11; cdr3_aa: ASVEHLNTEAF
j_call: TRBJ2-2; v_call: TRBV7-3; cdr3_length: 14; cdr3_aa: ASSPWGSGSTGELF
j_call: TRBJ1-1; v_call: TRBV5-1; cdr3_length: 15; cdr3_aa: ASSGGTGIRMNTEAF
j_call: TRBJ1-3; v_call: TRBV6-5; cdr3_length: 13; cdr3_aa: ASSYGTGVGNTIY
j_call: TRBJ2-5; v_call: TRBV11-1; cdr3_length: 14; cdr3_aa: ASSRGVQGVQETQY
j_call: TRBJ1-1; v_call: TRBV16; cdr3_length: 12; cdr3_aa: ASSHTGVDTEAF
j_call: TRBJ1-5; v_call: TRBV19; cdr3_length: 14; cdr3_aa: ASSLRQGNLNQPQH
j_call: TRBJ1-1; v_call: TRBV3-1/TRBV3-2; cdr3_length: 11; cdr3_aa: ASSQAEVTSAF
j_call: TRBJ1-2; v_call: TRBV19; cdr3_length: 11; cdr3_aa: ATYLGQLYGYT
j_call: TRBJ2-1; v_call: TRBV7-2; cdr3_length: 13; cdr3_aa: ASSFDRSSYNEQF
j_call: TRBJ1-6; v_call: TRBV6-1; cdr3_length: 18; cdr3_aa: ASSELSVDFLTLDNSPLH
j_call: TRBJ2-2; v_call: TRBV7-8; cdr3_length: 13; cdr3_aa: ASSPRGGPTGELF
j_call: TRBJ2-5; v_call: TRBV24-1; cdr3_length: 13; cdr3_aa: ATSDPTSGRETQY
j_call: TRBJ1-1; v_call: TRBV19; cdr3_length: 14; cdr3_aa: ASSIVPGQLNTEAF
j_call: TRBJ2-1; v_call: TRBV19; cdr3_length: 11; cdr3_aa: ASSGGSYNEQF
j_call: TRBJ2-3; v_call: TRBV29-1; cdr3_length: 12; cdr3_aa: SVFFGQGGDTQY
j_call: TRBJ1-6; v_call: TRBV28; cdr3_length: 13; cdr3_aa: ASSRTGIDNSPLH